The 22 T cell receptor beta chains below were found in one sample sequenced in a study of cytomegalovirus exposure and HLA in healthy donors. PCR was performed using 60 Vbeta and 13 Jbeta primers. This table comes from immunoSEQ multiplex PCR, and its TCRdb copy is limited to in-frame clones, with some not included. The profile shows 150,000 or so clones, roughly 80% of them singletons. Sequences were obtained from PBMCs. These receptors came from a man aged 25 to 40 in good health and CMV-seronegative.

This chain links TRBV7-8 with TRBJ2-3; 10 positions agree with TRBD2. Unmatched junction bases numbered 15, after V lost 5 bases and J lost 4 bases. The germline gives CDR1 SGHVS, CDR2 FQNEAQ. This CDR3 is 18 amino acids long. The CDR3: CASSQWVEGGLAADTQYF. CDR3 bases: TGTGCCAGCAGCCAGTGGGTAGAGGGAGGACTAGCGGCAGATACGCAGTATTTT.

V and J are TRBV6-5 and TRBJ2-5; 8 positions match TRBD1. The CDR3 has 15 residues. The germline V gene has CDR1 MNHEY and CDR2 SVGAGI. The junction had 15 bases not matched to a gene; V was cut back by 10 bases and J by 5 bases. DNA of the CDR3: TGTGCCACCAAACCGGACAGGGAGGCATGGGAGACCCAGTACTTC. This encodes CATKPDREAWETQYF.

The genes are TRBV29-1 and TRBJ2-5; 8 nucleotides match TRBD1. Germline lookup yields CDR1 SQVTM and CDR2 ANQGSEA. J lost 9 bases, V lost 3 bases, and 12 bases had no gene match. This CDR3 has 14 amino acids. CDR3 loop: CSVEETGVESAQYF. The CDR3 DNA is TGCAGCGTTGAGGAGACAGGGGTGGAGTCGGCCCAGTACTTC. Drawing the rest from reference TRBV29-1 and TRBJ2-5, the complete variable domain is SAVISQKPSRDICQRGTSLTIQCQVDSQVTMMFWYRQQPGQSLTLIATANQGSEATYESGFVIDKFPISRPNLTFSTLTVSNMSPEDSSIYLCSVEETGVESAQYFGPGTRLLVL.

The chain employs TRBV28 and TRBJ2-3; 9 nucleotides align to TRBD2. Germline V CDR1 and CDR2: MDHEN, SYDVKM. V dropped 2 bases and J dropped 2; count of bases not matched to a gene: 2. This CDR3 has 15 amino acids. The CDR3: CASSLAGGFTDTQYF. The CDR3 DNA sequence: TGTGCCAGCAGTTTAGCGGGAGGGTTCACAGATACGCAGTATTTT. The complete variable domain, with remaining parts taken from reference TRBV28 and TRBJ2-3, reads DVKVTQSSRYLVKRTGEKVFLECVQDMDHENMFWYRQDPGLGLRLIYFSYDVKMKEKGDIPEGYSVSREKKERFSLILESASTNQTSMYLCASSLAGGFTDTQYFGPGTRLTVL.

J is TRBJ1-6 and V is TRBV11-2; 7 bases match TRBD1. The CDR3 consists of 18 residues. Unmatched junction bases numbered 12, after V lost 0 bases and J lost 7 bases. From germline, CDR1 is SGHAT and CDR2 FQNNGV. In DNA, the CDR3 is TGTGCCAGCAGCTTAGAGGGGGGTTACCGGGACAGCAATTCACCCCTCCACTTT. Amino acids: CASSLEGGYRDSNSPLHF.

The CDR3 spells CASRRGSNQPQHF. The CDR3 DNA sequence: TGTGCCAGCAGGCGGGGTAGCAATCAGCCCCAGCATTTT. The J gene is TRBJ1-5, the V gene TRBV6-5; no firm D call. The CDR3 is 13 residues long. Germline CDR1 and CDR2: MNHEY and SVGAGI. Trimming removed 6 bases from V and 0 bases from J, with 6 bases in between.

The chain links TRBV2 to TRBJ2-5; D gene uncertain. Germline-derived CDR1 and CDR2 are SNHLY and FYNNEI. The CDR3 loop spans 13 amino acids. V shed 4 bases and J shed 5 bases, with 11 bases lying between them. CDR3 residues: CASSVGMEETQYF. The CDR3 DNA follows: TGTGCCAGCAGTGTAGGTATGGAGGAGACCCAGTACTTC. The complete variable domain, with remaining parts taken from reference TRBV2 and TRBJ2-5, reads EPEVTQTPSHQVTQMGQEVILRCVPISNHLYFYWYRQILGQKVEFLVSFYNNEISEKSEIFDDQFSVERPDGSNFTLKIRSTKLEDSAMYFCASSVGMEETQYFGPGTRLLVL.

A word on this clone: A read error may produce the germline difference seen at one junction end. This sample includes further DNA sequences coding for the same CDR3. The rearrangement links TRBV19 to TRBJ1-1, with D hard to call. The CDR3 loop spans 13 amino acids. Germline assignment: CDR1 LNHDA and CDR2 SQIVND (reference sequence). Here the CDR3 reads CASSMRSPTEAFF. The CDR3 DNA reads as TGCGCCAGTAGTATGCGGTCCCCGACTGAAGCTTTCTTT.

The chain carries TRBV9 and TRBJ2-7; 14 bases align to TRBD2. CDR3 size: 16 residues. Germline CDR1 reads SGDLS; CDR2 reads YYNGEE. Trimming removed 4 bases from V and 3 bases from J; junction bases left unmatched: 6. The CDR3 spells CASSPGTSGSLYEQYF. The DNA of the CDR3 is TGTGCCAGCAGCCCAGGGACTAGCGGGAGTCTCTACGAGCAGTACTTC. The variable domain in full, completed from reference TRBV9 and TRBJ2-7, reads DSGVTQTPKHLITATGQRVTLRCSPRSGDLSVYWYQQSLDQGLQFLIQYYNGEERAKGNILERFSAQQFPDLHSELNLSSLELGDSALYFCASSPGTSGSLYEQYFGPGTRLTVT.

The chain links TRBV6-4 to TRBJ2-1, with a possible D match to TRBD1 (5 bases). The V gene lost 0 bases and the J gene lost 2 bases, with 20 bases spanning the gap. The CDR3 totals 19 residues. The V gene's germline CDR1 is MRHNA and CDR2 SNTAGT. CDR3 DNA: TGTGCCAGCAGTGACTCGAGCCTCAAAACAGGAATTCCCTACAATGAGCAGTTCTTC. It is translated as CASSDSSLKTGIPYNEQFF.

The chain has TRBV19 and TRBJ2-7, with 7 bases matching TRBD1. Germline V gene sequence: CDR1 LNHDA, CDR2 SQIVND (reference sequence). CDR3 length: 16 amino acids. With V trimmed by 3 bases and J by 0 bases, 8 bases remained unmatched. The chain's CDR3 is CASSIGTGQSSYEQYF. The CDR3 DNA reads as TGTGCCAGTAGTATTGGGACGGGACAGAGCTCCTACGAGCAGTACTTC.

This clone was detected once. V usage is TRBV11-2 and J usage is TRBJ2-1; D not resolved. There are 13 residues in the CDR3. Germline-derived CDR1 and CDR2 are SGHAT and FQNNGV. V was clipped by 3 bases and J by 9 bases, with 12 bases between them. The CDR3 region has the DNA TGTGCCAGCAGCTTTGAATATGCCGGTGAGCAGTTCTTC. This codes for CASSFEYAGEQFF.

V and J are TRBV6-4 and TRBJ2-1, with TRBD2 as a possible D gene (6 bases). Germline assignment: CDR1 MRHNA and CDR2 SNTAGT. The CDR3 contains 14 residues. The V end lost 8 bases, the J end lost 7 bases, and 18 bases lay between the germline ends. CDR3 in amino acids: CASSVGGLVNEQFF. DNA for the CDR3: TGTGCCAGCTCGGTGGGAGGATTGGTGAATGAGCAGTTCTTC.

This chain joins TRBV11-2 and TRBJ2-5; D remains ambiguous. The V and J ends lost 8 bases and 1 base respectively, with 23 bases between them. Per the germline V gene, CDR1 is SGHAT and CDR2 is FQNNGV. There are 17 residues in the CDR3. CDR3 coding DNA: TGTGCCAGCCAATCATTGAGGTCCCTCGGTGCCCAAGAGACCCAGTACTTC. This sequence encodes CASQSLRSLGAQETQYF.

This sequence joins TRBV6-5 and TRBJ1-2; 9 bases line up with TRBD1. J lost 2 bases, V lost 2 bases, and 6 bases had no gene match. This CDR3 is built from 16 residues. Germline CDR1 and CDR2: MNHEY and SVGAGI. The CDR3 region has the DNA TGTGCCAGCAGTTACGTAAACAGGGGGCAAAACTATGGCTACACCTTC. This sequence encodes CASSYVNRGQNYGYTF.

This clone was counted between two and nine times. The CDR3 nucleotides are TGTGCCAGCAGTGGAACACAATACTCTGGAAACACCATATATTTT. Translating gives CASSGTQYSGNTIYF. V usage is TRBV2 and J usage is TRBJ1-3; D unclear. Germline CDR1 is SNHLY and CDR2 is FYNNEI. CDR3 length: 15 residues. Trimming removed 4 bases at V and 0 bases at J, with 10 bases between.

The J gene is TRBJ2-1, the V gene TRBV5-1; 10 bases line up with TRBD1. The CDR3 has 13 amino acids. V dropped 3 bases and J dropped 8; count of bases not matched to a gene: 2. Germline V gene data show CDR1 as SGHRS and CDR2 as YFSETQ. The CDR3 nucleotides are TGCGCCAGCAGCTCGGGACAGGGGTATGAGCAGTTCTTC. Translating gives CASSSGQGYEQFF.

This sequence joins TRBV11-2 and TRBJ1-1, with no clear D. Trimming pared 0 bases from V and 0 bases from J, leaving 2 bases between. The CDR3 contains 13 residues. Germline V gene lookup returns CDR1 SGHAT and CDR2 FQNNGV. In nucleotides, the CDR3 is TGTGCCAGCAGCTTAGATATGAACACTGAAGCTTTCTTT. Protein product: CASSLDMNTEAFF.

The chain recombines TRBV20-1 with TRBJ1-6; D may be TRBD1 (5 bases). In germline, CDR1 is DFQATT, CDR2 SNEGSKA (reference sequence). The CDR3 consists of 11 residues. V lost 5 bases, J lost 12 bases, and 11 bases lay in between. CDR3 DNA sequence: TGCAGTGCTTCGCAGGGAGGACCCCTCCACTTT. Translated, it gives CSASQGGPLHF.

CDR3 region: CASSLGHSTGELFF. The CDR3, as DNA: TGTGCCAGCAGCTTAGGACATTCGACCGGGGAGCTGTTTTTT. This chain uses TRBV7-2 with TRBJ2-2, with D unclear. V lost 1 base and J lost 5, with 8 bases in between. The V gene's germline CDR1 is SGHTA and CDR2 FQGNSA. This CDR3 contains 14 residues.

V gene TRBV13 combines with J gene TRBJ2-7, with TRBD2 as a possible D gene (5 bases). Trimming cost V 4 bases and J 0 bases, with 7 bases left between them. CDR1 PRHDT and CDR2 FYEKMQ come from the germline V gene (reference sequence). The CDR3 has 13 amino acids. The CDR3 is CASSSRGSYEQYF. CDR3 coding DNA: TGTGCCAGCAGCTCACGGGGCTCCTACGAGCAGTACTTC.

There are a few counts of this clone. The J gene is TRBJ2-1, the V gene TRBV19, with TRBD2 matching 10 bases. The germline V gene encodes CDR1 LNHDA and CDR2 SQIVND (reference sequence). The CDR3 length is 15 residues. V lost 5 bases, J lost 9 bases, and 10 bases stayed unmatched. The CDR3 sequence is CASSPELAGTGEQFF. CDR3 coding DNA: TGTGCCAGTAGTCCAGAACTAGCGGGGACTGGTGAGCAGTTCTTC. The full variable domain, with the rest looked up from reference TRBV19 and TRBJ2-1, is DGGITQSPKYLFRKEGQNVTLSCEQNLNHDAMYWYRQDPGQGLRLIYYSQIVNDFQKGDIAEGYSVSREKKESFPLTVTSAQKNPTAFYLCASSPELAGTGEQFFGPGTRLTVL.